Presented here are 30 T cell receptor beta chains from one specimen sequenced in a study of molecular identifiers for immune sequencing clone quantification. Each CDR3 protein gets one entry after TCRdb re-called the PCR reads with MiXCR. The sample lists more than 550,000 distinct CDR3 sequences, over 25% occurring once. The sequenced sample consisted of naive CD8+ T cells from blood, with Jurkat cell RNA spiked in. The subset: FACS-sorted CD8+CD4-CCR7+CD45RA+ naive T cells. The receptors come from a human donor in good health. Some libraries in this study had Jurkat cell RNA spiked in.

The table lists this clonotype with many counts. This sequence joins TRBV5-4 and TRBJ2-3, with D possibly being TRBD1 (6 bases). V was clipped by 4 bases and J by 1 base, with 19 bases between them. The CDR3 runs to 17 residues. Germline CDR1 SGHNT, CDR2 YYREEE (reference sequence). The CDR3 loop reads CASSDVMGAGGTDTQYF. The CDR3 DNA is TGTGCCAGCAGCGACGTAATGGGGGCCGGGGGCACAGATACGCAGTATTTT.

This clonotype has at least ten counts. V is TRBV6-6 and J is TRBJ2-5; no clear D. Germline V lookup: CDR1 MNHNY, CDR2 SVGAGI (reference sequence). CDR3 size: 12 residues. Trimming took off 5 bases at V and 5 bases at J, with 9 bases between the two ends. CDR3 residues: CASSALLETQYF. DNA for the CDR3: TGTGCCAGCAGTGCCTTATTGGAGACCCAGTACTTC.

In this sample, this clonotype turned up many times. V gene TRBV4-3 combines with J gene TRBJ2-3; 8 bases align to TRBD2. Germline V gene lookup returns CDR1 LGHNA and CDR2 YSLEER. Trimming took 4 bases from V and 3 from J; bases not matched to a gene: 9. This CDR3 has 16 amino acids. The DNA for the CDR3 is TGCGCCAGCAGCCCTAGAGGAAGCGGGAGTACAGATACGCAGTATTTT. Its translation: CASSPRGSGSTDTQYF.

The chain joins TRBV2 to TRBJ2-7; the D is unclear. The CDR3 is 12 amino acids. The ends were cut back, 6 bases at V and 7 bases at J, with 13 bases in the middle. CDR1 SNHLY and CDR2 FYNNEI come from the germline V gene. This CDR3 is CASRVTRLEQYF. The CDR3 DNA sequence: TGTGCCAGCAGAGTGACAAGGTTGGAGCAGTACTTC. The variable domain in full, completed from reference TRBV2 and TRBJ2-7, reads EPEVTQTPSHQVTQMGQEVILRCVPISNHLYFYWYRQILGQKVEFLVSFYNNEISEKSEIFDDQFSVERPDGSNFTLKIRSTKLEDSAMYFCASRVTRLEQYFGPGTRLTVT.

This clonotype was detected many times. The gene calls are TRBV2 and TRBJ2-5; D is tentatively TRBD1 or TRBD2 (5 bases each). Trimming removed 3 bases from V and 5 bases from J, with 22 bases in between. The germline CDR1 and CDR2 sequences are SNHLY and FYNNEI. This CDR3 is built from 17 residues. The CDR3 DNA reads TGTGCCAGCAGTGAGGGGACCCGAAAGCGTCCAGTCGAGACCCAGTACTTC. The encoded protein is CASSEGTRKRPVETQYF.

As for this clonotype: One junction end disagrees with the germline gene, perhaps due to a read error. V and J are TRBV6-1 and TRBJ2-7; D is perhaps TRBD1 or TRBD2 (5 bases each). Germline-derived CDR1 and CDR2 are MNHNS and SASEGT. This CDR3 is built from 15 residues. DNA of the CDR3: TGTGCCAACAGTGAAGCCGGGACGATTACCTACGAGCAGTACTTC. This encodes CANSEAGTITYEQYF.

Concerning this clonotype itself: A much larger clone lies a single base off, so this may be a read error. The chain uses TRBV20-1 and TRBJ2-3, with D tentatively TRBD2 (5 bases). CDR1 is DFQATT and CDR2 is SNEGSKA in the germline V gene (reference sequence). V gave up 5 bases and J gave up 5 bases, with 5 bases separating them. The CDR3 loop spans 10 amino acids. The CDR3 bases are TGCAGTGCTGGAGGAGATACGCAGTATTTT. Its protein is CSAGGDTQYF.

This clonotype was seen repeatedly, ten times or more. CDR3: CASSYGGLYEQYF. In nucleotides, the CDR3 is TGTGCCAGCAGTTACGGGGGGCTCTACGAGCAGTACTTC. V usage is TRBV6-2 or TRBV6-3 and J usage is TRBJ2-7; D possibly uses TRBD1 or TRBD2 (6 bases each). Trimming took 2 bases from V and 3 from J, leaving 8 bases between them. The CDR3 length is 13 residues. The germline CDR1 and CDR2 sequences are MNHEY and SVGEGT.

A word on this clonotype: Given the absence of the conserved phenylalanine or tryptophan at the CDR3 end, a read error is likely. J is TRBJ2-7 and V is TRBV4-3, with TRBD2 as a possible D gene (5 bases). The germline gives CDR1 LGHNA, CDR2 YSLEER. V lost 0 bases and J lost 3, with 9 bases in between. The CDR3 extends over 14 amino acids. This CDR3 reads CASSQDRTHYEQYL. The CDR3 nucleotides read TGCGCCAGCAGCCAAGATCGGACTCACTACGAGCAGTACCTC.

The chain employs TRBV9 and TRBJ1-2; a possible D gene is TRBD1 (5 bases). V lost 0 bases to trimming and J lost 2 bases, with 17 bases between them. Germline CDR1 is SGDLS and CDR2 is YYNGEE. The length of the CDR3 is 17 residues. CDR3 sequence: CASSVESGHFENYGYTF. The CDR3, as DNA: TGTGCCAGCAGCGTAGAATCAGGACACTTCGAAAACTATGGCTACACCTTC.

The chain employs TRBV13 and TRBJ2-5; TRBD1 or TRBD2 may be the D gene (5 bases each). Germline loops: CDR1 PRHDT, CDR2 FYEKMQ (reference sequence). V gave up 5 bases and J gave up 5 bases, with 18 bases separating them. This CDR3 spans 15 amino acids. CDR3 bases: TGTGCCAGCAGCCCCGAAGGGGACCCCGGGGAGACCCAGTACTTC. Translated: CASSPEGDPGETQYF.

There are many counts of this clonotype. The chain has TRBV6-1 and TRBJ1-1, with D unclear. Trimming removed 1 base at V and 4 bases at J, with 7 bases between. This CDR3 contains 13 residues. The germline V gene encodes CDR1 MNHNS and CDR2 SASEGT. The CDR3 reads CASSEGTTTEAFF. The DNA of the CDR3 is TGTGCCAGCAGTGAAGGAACAACCACTGAAGCTTTCTTT.

The gene calls are TRBV6-1 and TRBJ2-5; D unresolved. Trimming shortened V by 6 bases and J by 3 bases, and 14 bases separated the two germline ends. This CDR3 region has 14 residues. CDR1 is MNHNS, CDR2 SASEGT, per germline. The CDR3 is CASSERWGKETQYF. The CDR3, as DNA: TGTGCCAGCAGCGAGAGGTGGGGAAAAGAGACCCAGTACTTC.

This clonotype was seen a handful of times. The rearrangement uses TRBV30 and TRBJ1-2; D remains unclear. CDR1 is GTSNPN and CDR2 is SVGIG in the germline V gene (reference sequence). V lost 1 base, J lost 3 bases, and 18 bases lay in between. This CDR3 has 16 residues. DNA of the CDR3: TGTGCCTGGAGTGCCGACTCCGTATTCGGCGACTATGGCTACACCTTC. It translates to CAWSADSVFGDYGYTF.

The chain has TRBV19 and TRBJ2-3, with a possible D match to TRBD2 (6 bases). The V and J ends lost 2 bases and 4 bases respectively, with 10 bases between them. The V gene's germline CDR1 is LNHDA and CDR2 SQIVND (reference sequence). CDR3 length equals 14 residues. CDR3 residues: CASSITGGADTQYF. The CDR3 DNA is TGTGCCAGTAGTATAACCGGAGGGGCAGATACGCAGTATTTT.

The V gene is TRBV5-4, the J gene TRBJ2-5; weak D call: TRBD2 (6 bases). Trimming pared 4 bases from V and 2 bases from J, leaving 15 bases between. CDR3 size: 15 residues. Germline CDR1 is SGHNT and CDR2 is YYREEE (reference sequence). This CDR3 reads CASSQASGVQETQYF. In DNA, the CDR3 is TGTGCCAGCAGCCAAGCTTCGGGGGTTCAAGAGACCCAGTACTTC.

The chain has TRBV25-1 and TRBJ1-2, with 7 bases identical to TRBD1. Germline V lookup: CDR1 MGHDK, CDR2 SYGVNS. Unmatched junction bases numbered 12, after V lost 4 bases and J lost 4 bases. The CDR3 has 16 amino acids. CDR3: CASSGGTEQGGYGYTF. CDR3 nucleotides: TGTGCCAGCAGTGGAGGGACAGAGCAGGGGGGCTATGGCTACACCTTC.

This clonotype was seen only a few times. The V and J genes are TRBV5-1 and TRBJ2-1, with 8 bases identical to TRBD1. The CDR3 consists of 15 residues. Losses at the gene ends were 3 bases for V and 8 bases for J; bases not matched to a gene: 10. The V gene's germline CDR1 is SGHRS and CDR2 YFSETQ. CDR3 DNA sequence: TGCGCCAGCAGCTATGGACAGGGCAGTGGGGATGAGCAGTTCTTC. It specifies CASSYGQGSGDEQFF. The whole variable domain, remainder taken from reference TRBV5-1 and TRBJ2-1, is KAGVTQTPRYLIKTRGQQVTLSCSPISGHRSVSWYQQTPGQGLQFLFEYFSETQRNKGNFPGRFSGRQFSNSRSEMNVSTLELGDSALYLCASSYGQGSGDEQFFGPGTRLTVL.

Remarks on this clonotype: A clone one base away is much larger, so this may be a read error. The V call is TRBV6-6, the J call TRBJ2-3, with D uncertain. Germline V gene data show CDR1 as MNHNY and CDR2 as SVGAGI (reference sequence). The CDR3 covers 15 residues. The CDR3 bases are TGTGCCAGCAGCAGTACCCCAAAAATCACAGATGCGCAGTATTTT. The encoded protein is CASSSTPKITDAQYF.

The table lists this clonotype with a few counts. The rearrangement links TRBV12-3 or TRBV12-4 to TRBJ1-1; D remains ambiguous. The CDR3 is 17 amino acids. V lost 2 bases and J 3 bases, leaving 19 bases between the germline ends. CDR3 bases: TGTGCCAGCAGTTTAACCACCTGGACCACCGGCTACACTGAAGCTTTCTTT. Amino acid sequence: CASSLTTWTTGYTEAFF.

Worth noting for this clonotype: This sequence may be a read error, since a much larger clone differs from it by one base. The V gene is TRBV7-9, the J gene TRBJ2-7; D remains ambiguous. The CDR3 consists of 15 residues. Trimming stripped 2 bases from V and 2 bases from J, with 13 bases between. Germline assignment: CDR1 SEHNR and CDR2 FQNEAQ (reference sequence). CDR3 bases: TGTGCCAGCAGCTTAAGTTCTGGCCCCCCCTACGAGCAGTACTTC. Its translation: CASSLSSGPPYEQYF.

About this clonotype itself: A much larger clone is a single base away; this may be a read error. V usage is TRBV5-1 and J usage is TRBJ2-7; D might be TRBD1 (6 bases). CDR1 and CDR2 (germline): SGHRS, YFSETQ. This CDR3 has 15 amino acids. The CDR3 reads CSSSSTTGTSYEQYF. The CDR3 nucleotides read TGCTCCAGCAGCTCTACGACAGGAACCTCCTACGAGCAGTACTTC.

The rearrangement joins TRBV28 to TRBJ1-6; 8 bases map to TRBD1. The CDR3 contains 15 residues. V shed 6 bases and J 13 bases; nucleotides not matched to a gene: 14. Germline CDR1 MDHEN, CDR2 SYDVKM. CDR3 sequence: CASRYHTGGVPPLHF. CDR3 DNA: TGTGCCAGCAGATACCATACAGGGGGGGTGCCCCCCCTCCACTTT.

Note on this clonotype: The conserved closing phenylalanine or tryptophan is absent in this CDR3, likely reflecting a read error. The CDR3 coding sequence is TGTGCCAGCAGTTCCACAGGCCCGTACGAGCAGTACTCC. Its translation: CASSSTGPYEQYS. The chain has TRBV28 and TRBJ2-7; D possibly corresponds to TRBD1 (5 bases). Per germline, CDR1 MDHEN and CDR2 SYDVKM. The CDR3 has 13 amino acids. Trimming shortened V by 4 bases and J by 4 bases, and 11 bases separated the two germline ends.

The chain combines TRBV12-3 or TRBV12-4 with TRBJ2-7; D is ambiguous. Trimming removed 3 bases at V and 3 bases at J, with 9 bases between. This CDR3 is built from 13 residues. The CDR3 coding sequence is TGTGCCAGCAGTTTTGCATTCATCTACGAGCAGTACTTC. Protein: CASSFAFIYEQYF.

The chain employs TRBV2 and TRBJ2-1; 9 bases align to TRBD2. The length of the CDR3 is 14 residues. V was clipped by 6 bases and J by 6 bases; unmatched bases: 6. Germline CDR1 and CDR2: SNHLY and FYNNEI. The CDR3: CASRIAGEGNEQFF. The CDR3 nucleotides read TGTGCCAGCAGGATAGCGGGAGAAGGCAATGAGCAGTTCTTC.

This clonotype was seen at least ten times. The CDR3 DNA is TGTGCCAGCAGTTCCCTAGGCCCAGCGGGACGGTCTGAAGCTTTCTTT. It codes for CASSSLGPAGRSEAFF. This chain joins TRBV12-3 or TRBV12-4 and TRBJ1-1; D might be TRBD1 (5 bases). The length of the CDR3 is 16 residues. V was clipped by 4 bases and J by 6 bases, with 21 bases between them.

Note on this clonotype: A clone one base away is much larger, so this may be a read error. The gene calls are TRBV6-6 and TRBJ1-5, with a weak D call TRBD1 (5 bases). The CDR3 has 15 amino acids. Germline CDR1 is MNHNY and CDR2 is SVGAGI (reference sequence). Trimming removed 6 bases at V and 6 bases at J, with 18 bases between. The CDR3 sequence is CASSNSGTPTQPQHF. In DNA form, the CDR3 reads TGTGCCAGCAGCAACTCCGGGACGCCCACTCAGCCCCAGCATTTT.

In its sample, this clonotype was seen a few times. The chain carries TRBV4-2 and TRBJ1-2, with a tentative D call TRBD1 (5 bases). The CDR3 is made up of 16 amino acids. Trimming removed 0 bases at V and 3 bases at J, with 14 bases between. Germline CDR1 and CDR2: LGHNA and YNFKEQ. The CDR3, as DNA: TGTGCCAGCAGCCAAGATCTTAATGGGGCGGACTATGGCTACACCTTC. Translated: CASSQDLNGADYGYTF.

This clonotype came up many times. The chain combines TRBV29-1 with TRBJ1-3; D uncertain. Deletions cut 0 bases from V and 0 bases from J, with 18 bases between. The CDR3 consists of 18 residues. CDR1 and CDR2 (germline): SQVTM, ANQGSEA. The DNA for the CDR3 is TGCAGCGTTGAAGATCTTTTGCCGGGCAAATCCTCTGGAAACACCATATATTTT. Amino acid sequence: CSVEDLLPGKSSGNTIYF. The full variable domain, with the rest looked up from reference TRBV29-1 and TRBJ1-3, is SAVISQKPSRDICQRGTSLTIQCQVDSQVTMMFWYRQQPGQSLTLIATANQGSEATYESGFVIDKFPISRPNLTFSTLTVSNMSPEDSSIYLCSVEDLLPGKSSGNTIYFGEGSWLTVV.